One sample yielded the 22 T cell receptor beta chains listed below, sequenced in a study of cytomegalovirus exposure and HLA in healthy donors. This PCR relied on a set of 60 Vbeta primers and 13 Jbeta primers. The data were produced by immunoSEQ multiplex PCR, yet TCRdb's version contains in-frame clones alone and is incomplete. The sample shows 150,000 to 200,000 clones, around 87% of them seen only once. Sequencing was performed on PBMCs. The receptors were sampled from a woman aged 18 to 35 in good health and CMV-seronegative.

The chain recombines TRBV11-3 with TRBJ1-1; D is unclear. The CDR3 covers 13 residues. CDR1 is SGHNT, CDR2 YENEEA, per germline. The V end was cut by 5 bases, the J end by 6 bases, with 13 bases between. The CDR3 DNA follows: TGTGCCAGCAGCCGTGGGGTGGACTCTGAAGCTTTCTTT. Translating it yields CASSRGVDSEAFF.

This sequence joins TRBV10-3 and TRBJ1-5; 9 nucleotides match TRBD1. The CDR3 runs to 15 residues. Germline CDR1 and CDR2: ENHRY and SYGVKD. J gave up 5 bases and V 6 bases, and 8 bases lay outside the gene matches. Here the CDR3 reads CAISLYRGQDQPQHF. CDR3 DNA: TGTGCCATCAGCCTTTACAGGGGGCAGGATCAGCCCCAGCATTTT.

CDR3 sequence (DNA): TGTGCCAGCAGTGAAGCAGGGAGGGGGGACTCACCCCTCCACTTT. It translates to CASSEAGRGDSPLHF. The chain joins TRBV6-1 to TRBJ1-6, with a possible D match to TRBD1 (6 bases). The germline V and J ends were trimmed by 0 bases and 10 bases, with 13 bases remaining between them. The CDR3 covers 15 residues. Germline V gene sequence: CDR1 MNHNS, CDR2 SASEGT.

This clone was seen a few times. The V call is TRBV12-5, the J call TRBJ1-2; D unresolved. Trimming cost V 0 bases and J 3 bases, with 5 bases left between them. Germline assignment: CDR1 LGHNT and CDR2 FRNRAP. The length of the CDR3 is 13 residues. CDR3 loop: CASGLVGDYGYTF. CDR3 in DNA: TGTGCTAGTGGTTTGGTCGGGGACTATGGCTACACCTTC.

CDR3 residues: CASSLGDKALGGANVLTF. CDR3 in DNA: TGCGCCAGCAGCTTGGGGGACAAGGCCTTAGGTGGGGCCAACGTCCTGACTTTC. This sequence joins TRBV5-1 and TRBJ2-6; D may be TRBD1 (6 bases). This CDR3 contains 18 residues. CDR1 and CDR2 (germline): SGHRS, YFSETQ. V shed 0 bases and J shed 3 bases, with 16 bases lying between them.

Written as DNA, the CDR3 is TGTGCCAGCACCCCTGAGGGCAGGAACTATGGCTACACCTTC. This sequence encodes CASTPEGRNYGYTF. This chain connects TRBV5-4 to TRBJ1-2; D not certain. Looked up from germline, CDR1 is SGHNT and CDR2 is YYREEE (reference sequence). The length of the CDR3 is 14 residues. V was trimmed by 6 bases and J by 2 bases, leaving 14 bases between them.

The sample holds one count of this clone. The chain uses TRBV18 and TRBJ2-7; tentative D call: TRBD2 (6 bases). The CDR3 has 14 residues. The V end was cut by 6 bases, the J end by 4 bases, with 16 bases between. Germline V CDR1 and CDR2: KGHSH, LQKENI. The CDR3: CASSPVGTSYEQYF. CDR3 in DNA: TGTGCCAGCTCCCCCGTGGGGACTTCGTACGAGCAGTACTTC.

CDR3 amino acids: CASSQDNPTANTQYF. Here the CDR3 DNA reads TGTGCCAGCAGCCAAGATAACCCCACAGCCAATACGCAGTATTTT. The genes are TRBV4-2 and TRBJ2-3; D is undetermined. This CDR3 contains 15 residues. V lost 0 bases, J lost 7 bases, and 14 bases lay in between. Germline assignment: CDR1 LGHNA and CDR2 YNFKEQ.

This chain joins TRBV9 and TRBJ2-1; TRBD2 matches at 12 bases. The CDR3 contains 15 residues. Germline trimming cut 1 base from V and 7 bases from J; bases unmatched to any gene: 3. In germline, CDR1 is SGDLS, CDR2 YYNGEE. The CDR3 protein is CASSVTGTSGNEQFF. Here the CDR3 DNA reads TGTGCCAGCAGCGTAACCGGGACTAGCGGGAATGAGCAGTTCTTC.

The chain carries TRBV11-3 and TRBJ2-5, with 8 bases matching TRBD1. The DNA matches TRBJ2-7 better at its end, which makes the J call doubtful. CDR1 and CDR2 from the germline V gene are SGHNT and YENEEA. The CDR3 runs 15 residues. CDR3 sequence (DNA): TGTGCCAGCAGACGACCGGGACAGGATTCCTACGAGCAGTACTTC. Its protein product is CASRRPGQDSYEQYF.

The rearrangement uses TRBV9 and TRBJ1-5; unclear D gene. The germline V and J ends were trimmed by 2 bases and 0 bases, with 9 bases remaining between them. Germline assignment: CDR1 SGDLS and CDR2 YYNGEE. CDR3 length: 15 amino acids. DNA for the CDR3: TGTGCCAGCAGCGTGGGCCCATATAGCAATCAGCCCCAGCATTTT. It specifies CASSVGPYSNQPQHF.

The CDR3 DNA follows: TGTGCCAGCAGGGTCGGGACTCCCCCGGCCGGGGAGCTGTTTTTT. This translates into CASRVGTPPAGELFF. The gene calls are TRBV2 and TRBJ2-2; the D gene is possibly TRBD2 (6 bases). This CDR3 region has 15 residues. CDR1 and CDR2 from the germline V gene are SNHLY and FYNNEI. Trimming shortened V by 6 bases and J by 6 bases, and 17 bases separated the two germline ends. Full variable domain (outside the CDR3, taken from reference TRBV2 and TRBJ2-2): EPEVTQTPSHQVTQMGQEVILRCVPISNHLYFYWYRQILGQKVEFLVSFYNNEISEKSEIFDDQFSVERPDGSNFTLKIRSTKLEDSAMYFCASRVGTPPAGELFFGEGSRLTVL.

As DNA, the CDR3 is TGCAGCGTTGATCGGGGAAATGAGCAGTTCTTC. Translation: CSVDRGNEQFF. The chain recombines TRBV29-1 with TRBJ2-1, with D possibly matching TRBD2 (5 bases). The CDR3 runs to 11 residues. The germline V gene has CDR1 SQVTM and CDR2 ANQGSEA. Trimming removed 3 bases from V and 7 bases from J, with 7 bases in between.

On this clone: Germline and junction disagree at one end, which may indicate a read error. The CDR3 nucleotides are TGTTCCAGCAGCACGGGACTAGCGGATTACAATGAGCAGTTCTTC. This translates into CSSSTGLADYNEQFF. The rearrangement joins TRBV7-9 to TRBJ2-1; 11 nucleotides line up with TRBD2. This CDR3 comprises 15 residues. Germline V gives CDR1 SEHNR, CDR2 FQNEAQ (reference sequence). The whole variable domain, remainder taken from reference TRBV7-9 and TRBJ2-1, is DTGVSQNPRHKITKRGQNVTFRCDPISEHNRLYWYRQTLGQGPEFLTYFQNEAQLEKSRLLSDRFSAERPKGSFSTLEIQRTEQGDSAMYLCSSSTGLADYNEQFFGPGTRLTVL.

This rearrangement joins TRBV7-2 to TRBJ2-3; perhaps TRBD1 as D (6 bases). Germline lookup yields CDR1 SGHTA and CDR2 FQGNSA. This CDR3 region has 15 residues. Trimming stripped 5 bases from V and 4 bases from J, with 16 bases between. CDR3 loop: CASSLRQVGADTQYF. The CDR3 DNA reads TGTGCCAGCAGCCTACGACAGGTTGGTGCAGATACGCAGTATTTT.

The chain recombines TRBV4-2 with TRBJ2-7, with 11 bases aligning to TRBD2. In germline, CDR1 is LGHNA, CDR2 YNFKEQ. This CDR3 spans 18 amino acids. The trim removed 0 bases at V and 0 bases at J, leaving 7 bases unmatched. The CDR3 loop is CASSQDGLAGGPSYEQYF. The CDR3 DNA reads as TGTGCCAGCAGCCAAGATGGGCTAGCGGGGGGACCCTCCTACGAGCAGTACTTC.

The chain links TRBV15 to TRBJ1-5; TRBD1 matches at 9 bases. V lost 5 bases, J lost 5 bases, and 4 bases stayed unmatched. The CDR3 spans 14 residues. Germline loops: CDR1 LNHNV, CDR2 YYDKDF (reference sequence). The CDR3 region has the DNA TGTGCCACCAGCCCGGGACAGGGTTATCAGCCCCAGCATTTT. Translated: CATSPGQGYQPQHF.

The J gene is TRBJ2-7, the V gene TRBV5-4; 12 bases map to TRBD2. The length of the CDR3 is 16 residues. CDR1 and CDR2 from the germline V gene are SGHNT and YYREEE (reference sequence). The V segment lost 4 bases and the J segment 7 bases; nucleotides outside the gene matches: 12. CDR3 sequence reads: CASSIPGLAGPEEQYF. CDR3 nucleotides: TGTGCCAGCAGCATCCCGGGACTAGCGGGCCCTGAGGAGCAGTACTTC.

The V gene is TRBV6-5, the J gene TRBJ1-1; D not certain. From germline, CDR1 is MNHEY and CDR2 SVGAGI. V lost 6 bases and J lost 4, with 15 bases in between. The CDR3 consists of 14 residues. The CDR3 loop reads CASSLSSGSTEAFF. The CDR3 DNA follows: TGTGCCAGCAGCCTCTCCTCGGGGAGCACTGAAGCTTTCTTT.

The V gene is TRBV7-9, the J gene TRBJ1-1; maybe TRBD1 (5 bases). The V and J ends lost 5 bases and 0 bases respectively, with 13 bases between them. This CDR3 is 15 amino acids long. Germline CDR1 is SEHNR and CDR2 is FQNEAQ (reference sequence). The CDR3 DNA is TGTGCCAGCAGCCCCGACAGACTCCTGAACACTGAAGCTTTCTTT. It is translated as CASSPDRLLNTEAFF.

CDR3 sequence reads: CSVEGDSLEAFF. Here the CDR3 DNA reads TGCAGCGTTGAAGGGGACAGCCTTGAAGCTTTCTTT. The gene calls are TRBV29-1 and TRBJ1-1; 7 nucleotides line up with TRBD1. This CDR3 is 12 amino acids long. From germline, CDR1 is SQVTM and CDR2 ANQGSEA. V was clipped by 1 base and J by 7 bases; unmatched bases: 3.

The rearrangement joins TRBV4-1 to TRBJ1-2, with unresolved D. V was trimmed by 1 base and J by 3 bases, leaving 33 bases between them. The CDR3 contains 22 residues. Germline CDR1 reads MGHRA; CDR2 reads YSYEKL. The CDR3 sequence is CASSQAGDFGWNRENGDYGYTF. CDR3 nucleotides: TGCGCCAGCAGCCAAGCTGGGGATTTTGGCTGGAATCGGGAGAATGGGGACTATGGCTACACCTTC.